Listed below are T cell receptor beta chains from one sample, sequenced in a study of cytomegalovirus exposure and HLA in healthy donors. Sequencing was performed with immunoSEQ multiplex PCR; in TCRdb, only in-frame clones are kept and a portion is missing. The data hold 150,000 to 200,000 clones, with roughly 80% observed a single time. The specimen sequenced was PBMCs. These receptors were taken from a man aged 35 to 55 in good health and CMV-seropositive. Each CDR3 is given with its conserved first and last residue. A D gene is named only where the DNA matches it firmly. Size values are once, few and many counts, or a class for expanded clones, and some rows have none.

V	D	J	size	CDR3	DNA
TRBV5-4	TRBD1	TRBJ2-7	.	CASSAQGALGEQYF	TGTGCCAGCAGCGCCCAGGGGGCGCTGGGCGAGCAGTACTTC
TRBV23-1	.	TRBJ2-7	.	CASAGAGGPNTYEQYF	TGCGCCAGCGCGGGGGCTGGGGGGCCGAATACCTACGAGCAGTACTTC
TRBV10-3	TRBD2	TRBJ2-1	.	CAIGEWGLAVPYNEQFF	TGTGCCATCGGAGAATGGGGACTAGCGGTACCCTACAATGAGCAGTTCTTC
TRBV6-1	.	TRBJ2-6	.	CASSVAAGSSGANVLTF	TGTGCCAGCAGTGTGGCGGCAGGGTCCTCTGGGGCCAACGTCCTGACTTTC
TRBV5-4	TRBD1	TRBJ1-4	.	CASSFRGQGDEKLFF	TGTGCCAGCAGCTTTCGCGGACAGGGGGATGAAAAACTGTTTTTT
TRBV18	.	TRBJ2-6	once	CASSPPGGGEANVLTF	TGTGCCAGCTCACCACCTGGAGGGGGCGAGGCCAACGTCCTGACTTTC
TRBV28	.	TRBJ2-7	.	CASSLSDRAYEQYF	TGTGCCAGCAGTTTATCGGACAGAGCCTACGAGCAGTACTTC
TRBV5-6	TRBD2	TRBJ2-1	few	CASSLWRGTRNEQFF	TGTGCCAGCAGCTTGTGGCGGGGGACTAGGAATGAGCAGTTCTTC
TRBV5-8	.	TRBJ2-7	few	CASSQGGDSFYEQYF	TGTGCCAGCAGTCAGGGAGGAGACAGCTTCTACGAGCAGTACTTC
TRBV7-8	.	TRBJ1-5	.	CASSEQGGSNQPQHF	TGTGCCAGCAGCGAACAGGGTGGGAGCAATCAGCCCCAGCATTTT
TRBV4-3	.	TRBJ2-7	.	CASSSSSGSYEQYF	TGCGCCAGCAGTTCCTCTTCCGGGTCCTACGAGCAGTACTTC
TRBV2	TRBD1	TRBJ2-5	.	CASSAQGVETQYF	TGTGCCAGCAGTGCCCAGGGGGTAGAGACCCAGTACTTC
TRBV2	.	TRBJ2-1	.	CASDPPGSNEQFF	TGTGCCAGCGATCCCCCAGGAAGCAATGAGCAGTTCTTC
TRBV7-8	.	TRBJ2-5	.	CASSRDIKETQYF	TGTGCCAGCAGCCGGGACATAAAAGAGACCCAGTACTTC
TRBV6-4	.	TRBJ1-6	.	CASSAGEGDNSPLHF	TGTGCCAGCAGTGCCGGAGAAGGTGATAATTCACCCCTCCACTTT
TRBV11-3	TRBD1	TRBJ2-2	.	CASSLGGTGTGELFF	TGTGCCAGCAGCTTAGGAGGGACAGGGACCGGGGAGCTGTTTTTT
TRBV7-9	TRBD2	TRBJ2-7	once	CASSLGGSGTYEQYF	TGTGCCAGCAGCCTGGGGGGGTCCGGTACTTACGAGCAGTACTTC
TRBV4-3	TRBD1	TRBJ1-1	.	CASSQDGTGVYSEAFF	TGCGCCAGCAGCCAAGACGGAACAGGGGTATATTCGGAAGCTTTCTTT
TRBV7-6	TRBD2	TRBJ2-3	once	CASSLGTRPTSTDTQYF	TGTGCCAGCAGCTTAGGGACTAGACCGACTAGCACAGATACGCAGTATTTT
TRBV28	TRBD2	TRBJ2-3	.	CASRNGRAGVTDTQYF	TGTGCCAGCAGAAATGGTCGAGCGGGAGTAACAGATACGCAGTATTTT
TRBV7-9	TRBD1	TRBJ1-2	.	CASSSGTGVGGYTF	TGTGCCAGCAGTTCCGGGACAGGGGTTGGGGGCTACACCTTC
TRBV6-1	TRBD2	TRBJ2-2	.	CASSRELAGPGELFF	TGTGCCAGCAGTAGAGAACTAGCGGGACCCGGGGAGCTGTTTTTT
TRBV6-6	.	TRBJ2-5	.	CASRGVVFLKREQYF	TGTGCCAGCAGAGGGGTAGTGTTCTTGAAACGGGAGCAGTACTTC
TRBV21-1	.	TRBJ2-7	.	CASSKALAGIRQYF	TGTGCCAGCAGCAAAGCGCTAGCGGGAATTCGGCAGTACTTC
TRBV6-1	.	TRBJ2-7	.	CASSVQVGPSYEQYF	TGTGCCAGCAGTGTACAGGTGGGCCCCTCCTACGAGCAGTACTTC
TRBV4-1	TRBD2	TRBJ2-2	.	CASRHSGSTGELFF	TGCGCCAGCAGGCATAGCGGGAGTACCGGGGAGCTGTTTTTT